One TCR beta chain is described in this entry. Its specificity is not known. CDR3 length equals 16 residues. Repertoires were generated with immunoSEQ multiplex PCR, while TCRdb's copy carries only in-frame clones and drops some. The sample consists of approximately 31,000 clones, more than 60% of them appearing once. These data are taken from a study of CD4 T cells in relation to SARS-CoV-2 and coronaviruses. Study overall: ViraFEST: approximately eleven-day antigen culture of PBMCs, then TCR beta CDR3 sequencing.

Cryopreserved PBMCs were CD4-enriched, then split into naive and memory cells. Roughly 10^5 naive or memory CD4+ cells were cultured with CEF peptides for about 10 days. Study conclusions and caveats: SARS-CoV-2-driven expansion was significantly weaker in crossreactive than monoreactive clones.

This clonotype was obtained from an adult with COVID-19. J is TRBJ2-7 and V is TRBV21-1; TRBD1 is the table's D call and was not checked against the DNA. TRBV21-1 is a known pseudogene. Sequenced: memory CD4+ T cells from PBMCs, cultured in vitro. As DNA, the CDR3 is TGTGCCAGCAGCCCCTGGCAGGGGGTGGGGAGAGGCGAGCAGTACTTC. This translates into CASSPWQGVGRGEQYF.